The subject of this entry is one TCR beta chain. The assay was immunoSEQ multiplex PCR, and TCRdb's table has in-frame clones only and misses some. The repertoire has 150,000 to 200,000 clones, over 75% of them found once; the top ten carry 6% to 7.5%. Those enrolled, adults aged roughly 18 to 95 years, came from roughly 22 US areas. This sample was included in a study of blood T cell repertoires in COVID-19. At the level of the study: PBMCs, B-cell-depleted T cells, or T cells were the source of the cDNA or gDNA that made up the material.

Sequenced input: PBMCs or T cells enriched from blood (not recorded which). The TCR sequence derives from a woman aged 45-59 years who had recovered from COVID-19.

For the CDR3, the DNA is TGTGCCAGCAACCAGCCCGGGGAGCAGTACTTC. It yields the protein CASNQPGEQYF. The chain joins TRBV21-1 to TRBJ2-7; TRBD2 reflects the table's D call only, with no check against the DNA. TRBV21-1 is deemed a pseudogene. This CDR3 contains 11 residues.